The entry below gives a single TCR beta chain sequence along with its context. Its antigen is undetermined. V was clipped by 1 base and J by 0 bases, with 9 bases between them. Germline loops: CDR1 SEHNR, CDR2 FQNEAQ (reference sequence). The CDR3 totals 15 residues. Repertoires were generated with immunoSEQ multiplex PCR, while TCRdb's copy carries only in-frame clones and drops some. The sample records 75,000 to 80,000 clones, over 85% being singletons. This entry comes from a study of OX40 agonist ivuxolimab in advanced cancers. Study-wide points: Low normalized T-cell clonal expansion was also seen in some nonresponders.

The sequencing used CD4+ or CD8+ T cells sorted from blood, collected in a trial of the OX40 agonist ivuxolimab. The sequence was obtained from an adult with an advanced solid tumor such as melanoma, head and neck, liver or kidney cancer. The chain has TRBV7-9 and TRBJ1-1; D remains ambiguous. CDR3 in DNA: TGTGCCAGCAGCTTAGGCCGGGCAGTGAACACTGAAGCTTTCTTT. Its protein product is CASSLGRAVNTEAFF.